The source of this T cell receptor beta chain is a study of early T cells in non-severe SARS-CoV-2 infection. The trim removed 0 bases at V and 6 bases at J, leaving 7 bases unmatched. CDR1 is SGHNT, CDR2 YENEEA, per germline. This CDR3 is 15 amino acids long. One entry per CDR3 protein results from TCRdb running MiXCR on the 5' RACE reads. The sample shows 70,000 or so distinct CDR3 sequences, roughly a tenth of them seen only once. This clonotype was observed a few times. This TCR came from an adult who was a healthcare worker with PCR-confirmed SARS-CoV-2 infection or an uninfected control (not recorded which). The rearrangement links TRBV11-3 to TRBJ2-7; 8 bases map to TRBD1. The specimen was whole blood, collected at baseline. CDR3 coding DNA: TGTGCCAGCAGCTTAGATTCCGGACAGGGTGTCGAGCAGTACTTC. Amino acids: CASSLDSGQGVEQYF.